This T cell receptor beta chain was sequenced for a study of blood T cell repertoires in COVID-19. Study-level information: The samples span acute and convalescent COVID-19 from the United States, Italy and Spain. Sources were T cells, B-cell-depleted T cells, or PBMCs; the material itself was cDNA or gDNA.

As processed by the authors: Estimates of nucleated cell counts were drawn from the amplification of reference gene primers. Generated by immunoSEQ multiplex PCR, the TCRdb table keeps only in-frame clones and is missing some. From that table come the V and J calls and clone size; the DNA was used to work out D and trimming. The sample comprises 290,000 or so clones, around 90% of which are singletons, and 1.3% rests with the top ten. Germline loops: CDR1 LGHNA, CDR2 YNFKEQ. The CDR3 runs 15 residues. Trimming removed 0 bases from V and 5 bases from J; junction bases left unmatched: 5. V gene TRBV4-2 combines with J gene TRBJ2-5, with 8 positions matching TRBD2. The receptor was derived from a man between 65 and 85 years old with acute or convalescent COVID-19. Sequences were obtained from peripheral blood. CDR3 sequence: CASSQDTGGPETQYF. The CDR3 DNA reads TGTGCCAGCAGCCAAGATACGGGAGGGCCGGAGACCCAGTACTTC.